This TCR beta chain appears in the sequencing data of a study of cytomegalovirus exposure and HLA in healthy donors. The study's findings and limits: Previously analyzed data showed that most TCR beta V segments were productive at a frequency of about 87% or about 30%. Analysis performed later showed TCR beta chains linked to HLA being more clonally expanded than equally common others.

PCR employed 60 Vbeta and 13 Jbeta primers. Libraries were prepared by immunoSEQ multiplex PCR; TCRdb keeps only in-frame clonotypes and omits some of them. The sample holds over 150,000 clones, 65% to 80% seen once. In this sample, this clone turned up a few times. What it binds is unknown. Input material: PBMCs. This receptor was taken from a woman aged 50 to 60 in good health and CMV-seropositive.

As DNA, the CDR3 is TGTGCCAGCAGTTTTAGCGGGGGAAGCGCCTACGAGCAGTACTTC. The encoded protein is CASSFSGGSAYEQYF. The V call is TRBV27, the J call TRBJ2-7; 9 bases are a match to TRBD2. The CDR3 length is 15 residues. Germline trimming cut 3 bases from V and 2 bases from J; bases unmatched to any gene: 5. CDR1 and CDR2 (germline): MNHEY, SMNVEV (reference sequence).